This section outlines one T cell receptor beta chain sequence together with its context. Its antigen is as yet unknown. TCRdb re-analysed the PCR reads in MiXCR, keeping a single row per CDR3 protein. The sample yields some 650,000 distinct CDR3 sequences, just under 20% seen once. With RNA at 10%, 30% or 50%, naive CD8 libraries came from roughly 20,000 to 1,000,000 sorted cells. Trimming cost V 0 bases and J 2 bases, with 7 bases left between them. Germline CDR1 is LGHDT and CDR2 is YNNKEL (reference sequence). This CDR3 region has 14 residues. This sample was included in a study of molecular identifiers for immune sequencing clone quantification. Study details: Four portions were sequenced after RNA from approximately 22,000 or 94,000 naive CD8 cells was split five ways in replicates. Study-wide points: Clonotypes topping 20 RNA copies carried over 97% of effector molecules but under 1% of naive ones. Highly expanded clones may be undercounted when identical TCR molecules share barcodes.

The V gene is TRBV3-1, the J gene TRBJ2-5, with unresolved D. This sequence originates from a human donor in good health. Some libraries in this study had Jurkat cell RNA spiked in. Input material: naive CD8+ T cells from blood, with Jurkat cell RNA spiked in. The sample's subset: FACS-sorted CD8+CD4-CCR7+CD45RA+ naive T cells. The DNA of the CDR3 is TGTGCCAGCAGCCAAGAGGCAGATCAAGAGACCCAGTACTTC. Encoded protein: CASSQEADQETQYF.